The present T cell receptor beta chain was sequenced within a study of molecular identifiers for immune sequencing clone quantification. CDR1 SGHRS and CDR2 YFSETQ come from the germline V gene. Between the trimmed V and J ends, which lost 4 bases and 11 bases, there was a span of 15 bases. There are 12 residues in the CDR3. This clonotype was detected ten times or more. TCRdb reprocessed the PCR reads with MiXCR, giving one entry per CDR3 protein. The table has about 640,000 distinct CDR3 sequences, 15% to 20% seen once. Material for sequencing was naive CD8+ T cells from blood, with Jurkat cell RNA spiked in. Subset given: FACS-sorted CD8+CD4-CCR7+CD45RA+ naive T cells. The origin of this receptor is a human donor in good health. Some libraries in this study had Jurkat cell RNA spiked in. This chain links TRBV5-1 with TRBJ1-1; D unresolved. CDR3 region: CASSRVGVDAFF. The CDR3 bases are TGCGCCAGCAGCAGGGTGGGAGTTGACGCTTTCTTT.